The 6 T cell receptor beta chains given below trace back to one sample, sequenced in a study of CD8+CD57+ T cells in acquired aplastic anemia. Genomic DNA templated the TCR beta VDJ and CDR3 profiling. Using its own MiXCR run on the reads, TCRdb lists one record per CDR3 protein. The repertoire consists of 95,000 to 120,000 distinct CDR3 sequences, with roughly 50% occurring once and the leading ten covering approximately 32%. The sample taken for sequencing was sorted CD4+, CD8+, or CD8+CD57+ T cells (not recorded which) from PBMCs. All receptors derive from a human donor in good health, serving as a control.

The chain carries TRBV2 and TRBJ2-7, with D unclear. Trimming left V 3 bases short and J 12 bases short, with 9 bases between. The V gene's germline CDR1 is SNHLY and CDR2 FYNNEI. This CDR3 contains 10 residues. The CDR3 nucleotides read TGTGCCAGCAGTGAGCTAGGAGCGTACTTC. Residues: CASSELGAYF.

Turning to this clonotype: This CDR3 is missing its conserved last phenylalanine or tryptophan, likely due to a read error. The chain joins TRBV6-2 or TRBV6-3 to TRBJ1-5; no reliable D call. This CDR3 spans 14 amino acids. Germline V gene lookup returns CDR1 MNHEY and CDR2 SVGEGT. V lost 2 bases and J lost 2, with 7 bases in between. The CDR3 spells CASSYGMRNQPQHL. CDR3 sequence (DNA): TGTGCCAGCAGTTACGGAATGCGCAATCAGCCCCAGCATCTT.

A note on this clonotype: An end of the junction differs from the germline gene, which may be a read error. V and J are TRBV10-3 and TRBJ2-7, with D possibly matching TRBD1 (6 bases). Germline V CDR1 and CDR2: ENHRY, SYGVKD. This CDR3 region has 15 residues. CDR3 sequence: CASSSETGQPYEQYF. In nucleotides, the CDR3 is TGTGCCAGCAGTTCAGAAACCGGACAGCCCTACGAGCAGTACTTC.

The chain is built from TRBV10-3 and TRBJ1-6; tentative D call: TRBD1 (5 bases). Germline values: CDR1 ENHRY, CDR2 SYGVKD. The CDR3 is 13 amino acids. Trimming shortened V by 4 bases and J by 13 bases, and 14 bases separated the two germline ends. The CDR3 protein is CAISAVDTRPLHF. CDR3 nucleotides: TGTGCCATCAGTGCCGTGGACACTCGCCCCCTCCACTTT.

This clonotype was detected ten times or more. This chain connects TRBV6-1 to TRBJ1-2; D uncertain. The CDR3 extends over 13 amino acids. Per the germline V gene, CDR1 is MNHNS and CDR2 is SASEGT. V was cut by 3 bases and J by 4 bases, with 9 bases left in between. The CDR3 DNA follows: TGTGCCAGCAGTGACTTCAGCGGCTATGGCTACACCTTC. Its protein product is CASSDFSGYGYTF.

This clonotype was found many times. This chain connects TRBV27 to TRBJ2-7, with TRBD2 matching 8 bases. V dropped 8 bases and J dropped 2; count of bases not matched to a gene: 5. CDR1 MNHEY and CDR2 SMNVEV come from the germline V gene (reference sequence). This CDR3 is built from 13 residues. This CDR3 is CASAGGGPYEQYF. CDR3 DNA sequence: TGTGCCAGCGCCGGGGGGGGACCCTACGAGCAGTACTTC.